Listed below are T cell receptor beta chains from one sample, sequenced in a study of T cells in Graves' hyperthyroidism and ophthalmopathy. MiXCR, run by TCRdb on the multiplex PCR reads, gives a single entry per CDR3 protein. The table records more than 500,000 distinct CDR3 sequences, 15% to 20% of them present only once. The sequencing sample was made of blood. These receptors originate from a woman between 25 and 40 years old with Graves' ophthalmopathy. Each CDR3 is given with its conserved first and last residue. A D gene is named only where the DNA matches it firmly. Only some rows state a clone size, as once, few, many or a class for expanded clones.

size | D | J | V | DNA | CDR3
NA | NA | TRBJ2-2 | TRBV20-1 | TGCAGTGCCATACCGGGACCTAACACCGGGGAGCTGTTTTTT | CSAIPGPNTGELFF
few | NA | TRBJ1-5 | TRBV6-1 | TGTGCCAGCAGACCCGACGCTAGCAATCAGCCCCAGCATTTT | CASRPDASNQPQHF
many | TRBD1 | TRBJ2-1 | TRBV12-3/TRBV12-4 | TGTGCCAGCAGTACAGACCGGGACAGGGGTAACAATGAGCAGTTCTTC | CASSTDRDRGNNEQFF
few | TRBD2 | TRBJ2-3 | TRBV28 | TGTGCCAGCAGGAGCGGGGAGACTAGCACAGATACGCAGTATTTT | CASRSGETSTDTQYF
many | NA | TRBJ1-4 | TRBV18 | TGTGCCAGCTCACTCGACAGTGAAAAACTGTTTTTT | CASSLDSEKLFF
few | TRBD1 | TRBJ1-2 | TRBV6-6 | TGTGCCAGCAGTTACAAGGGAATCGGGACAGGGAACTATGGCTACACCTTC | CASSYKGIGTGNYGYTF
few | NA | TRBJ2-4 | TRBV12-3/TRBV12-4 | TGTGCCAGCAGTTTCGGGCAGTCCAAGAACATTCAGTACTTC | CASSFGQSKNIQYF
many | NA | TRBJ2-7 | TRBV28 | TGTGCCAGCAGTTTACGCAGGGATAGGTACGAGCAGTACTTC | CASSLRRDRYEQYF
NA | NA | TRBJ2-7 | TRBV3-1 | TGTGCCAGCAGCCAAGGCAGCGGCCCCCACTACGAGCAGTACTTC | CASSQGSGPHYEQYF
NA | TRBD2 | TRBJ2-1 | TRBV6-1 | TGTGCCAGCAGGGCAACTAGCGGGAGAGGCAATGAGCAGTTCTTC | CASRATSGRGNEQFF
many | NA | TRBJ1-5 | TRBV30 | TGTGCCTGGAGCAAAAGGGGCTTACAGCCCCAGCATTTT | CAWSKRGLQPQHF
NA | NA | TRBJ2-1 | TRBV4-2 | TGTGCCAGCAGCCAAGACTTGGGGTCGAATGAGCAGTTCTTC | CASSQDLGSNEQFF
NA | NA | TRBJ2-3 | TRBV2 | TGTGCCAGCAGGGCAGGGAGAACAGATACGCAGTATTTT | CASRAGRTDTQYF
many | TRBD2 | TRBJ2-3 | TRBV11-2 | TGTGCCAGCAGCCCTAGAGGCGGGAGGGTAACAGATACGCAGTATTTT | CASSPRGGRVTDTQYF
NA | TRBD1 | TRBJ2-1 | TRBV4-1 | TGCGCCAGCAGCCAATCTGCGGACAGGGTCAATGAGCAGTTCTTC | CASSQSADRVNEQFF
few | NA | TRBJ2-4 | TRBV12-3/TRBV12-4 | TGTGCCAGCAGTTTACGAGGACCGTTAGGGGCCAAAAACATTCAGTACTTC | CASSLRGPLGAKNIQYF
few | NA | TRBJ2-1 | TRBV4-1 | TGCGCCAGCAGCCAAGTTGAAGTTCCGGAGCAGTTCTTC | CASSQVEVPEQFF
few | NA | TRBJ1-2 | TRBV4-3 | TGCGCCAGCAGCCAAGAAGGGTCCTATGGCTACACCTTC | CASSQEGSYGYTF
many | NA | TRBJ1-2 | TRBV16 | TGTGCCAGCAGCCAATCTGAAGGGGAACTCTATGGCTACACCTTC | CASSQSEGELYGYTF
NA | TRBD2 | TRBJ2-7 | TRBV5-6 | TGTGCCAGCAGCGCGGGACTAGCGGCTACCTACGAGCAGTACTTC | CASSAGLAATYEQYF
few | NA | TRBJ2-2 | TRBV27 | TGTGCCAGCAGAAACTTTTTTACAGGGGAGGGCACCGGGGAGCTGTTTTTT | CASRNFFTGEGTGELFF
NA | TRBD2 | TRBJ2-3 | TRBV9 | TGTGCCAGCAGGGCCGGGACTAGCGCAGATACGCAGTATTTT | CASRAGTSADTQYF
few | TRBD2 | TRBJ2-3 | TRBV6-2/TRBV6-3 | TGTGCCAGCAGACAGATAGCGGGAGGGCCCGCAGATACGCAGTATTTT | CASRQIAGGPADTQYF
many | NA | TRBJ1-1 | TRBV30 | TGTGCCTGGAGTGTAGGGCGGACTGAAGCTTTCTTT | CAWSVGRTEAFF
NA | TRBD1 | TRBJ1-1 | TRBV19 | TGTGCCAGCCAGGGGGGATGGGGCACTGAAGCTTTCTTT | CASQGGWGTEAFF
many | TRBD2 | TRBJ2-1 | TRBV27 | TGTGCCAGCAGTTTAGGGCTAGCGGGAAGGGGGTCCTACAATGAGCAGTTCTTC | CASSLGLAGRGSYNEQFF
many | TRBD2 | TRBJ2-1 | TRBV7-2 | TGTGCCAGCAGCGTAGCCCCTCCGGCGGGAGGTAACAATGAGCAGTTCTTC | CASSVAPPAGGNNEQFF
many | NA | TRBJ2-7 | TRBV12-3/TRBV12-4 | TGTGCCAGCAGTTCCTTACGGGCAGGGGTGATGCAGTACTTC | CASSSLRAGVMQYF
NA | TRBD2 | TRBJ2-1 | TRBV6-9 | TGTGCCAGCAGTTCCAAACTAGCGGGAGGGCCCGATGAGCAGTTCTTC | CASSSKLAGGPDEQFF
few | NA | TRBJ2-3 | TRBV19 | TGTGCCAGTAGTATTCAGGGTCAGTCGAATACGCAGTATTTT | CASSIQGQSNTQYF
many | NA | TRBJ2-3 | TRBV7-2 | TGTGCCAGCAGCTTAGCGGGAGGCCTGAGTGATACGCAGTATTTT | CASSLAGGLSDTQYF
many | NA | TRBJ2-1 | TRBV9 | TGTGCCAGCAGCTTCGGGACTCCGAATGAGCAGTTCTTC | CASSFGTPNEQFF
few | NA | TRBJ2-6 | TRBV5-1 | TGCGCCAGCAGCTCAATTAGCTCTGGGGCCAACGTCCTGACTTTC | CASSSISSGANVLTF
many | TRBD2 | TRBJ2-3 | TRBV28 | TGTGCCAGCAGGGGACTAGCGGTTACAGATACGCAGTATTTT | CASRGLAVTDTQYF
many | NA | TRBJ2-1 | TRBV29-1 | TGCAGCGTTGCGGGAGTCACCTACAATGAGCAGTTCTTC | CSVAGVTYNEQFF
NA | TRBD2 | TRBJ2-1 | TRBV7-8 | TGTGCCAGCAGCTTAGTAAGTCTAGCGGGAGGTAATGAGCAGTTCTTC | CASSLVSLAGGNEQFF
many | NA | TRBJ2-3 | TRBV24-1 | TGTGCCACCAGTGATCCATATAATACGCAGTATTTT | CATSDPYNTQYF
NA | TRBD1 | TRBJ2-3 | TRBV10-3 | TGTGCCGTACGCCGGGACAGCCGGGATACGCAGTATTTT | CAVRRDSRDTQYF
few | TRBD2 | TRBJ2-5 | TRBV5-1 | TGCGCCAGCAGCCCAGGGACTAGCGGGCTAGAGGGAGAGACCCAGTACTTC | CASSPGTSGLEGETQYF
NA | NA | TRBJ1-5 | TRBV4-2 | TGTGCCAGCAGCCAAGAACGTCAGCCCCAGCATTTT | CASSQERQPQHF
many | NA | TRBJ2-1 | TRBV11-2 | TGTGCCAGCAGCTTAGATCTAGGATCAGGGAAGGTGAATGAGCAGTTCTTC | CASSLDLGSGKVNEQFF
NA | NA | TRBJ2-5 | TRBV5-6 | TGTGCCAGCAGCTTGTGGCAGGAAGAGACCCAGTACTTC | CASSLWQEETQYF
NA | NA | TRBJ2-5 | TRBV28 | TGTGCCAGCAGTTTCTACCGTGGGAGCCGAGAGACCCAGTACTTC | CASSFYRGSRETQYF
few | NA | TRBJ2-3 | TRBV9 | TGTGCCAGCAGCGTACCAGGACTCACAGATACGCAGTATTTT | CASSVPGLTDTQYF
many | TRBD1 | TRBJ2-7 | TRBV5-1 | TGCGCCAGCAGTATAACAGGGGAATCCTACGAGCAGTACTTC | CASSITGESYEQYF
few | NA | TRBJ1-1 | TRBV20-1 | TGCAGTACTAGAGTGGACACTGAAGCTTTCTTT | CSTRVDTEAFF
many | TRBD1 | TRBJ1-5 | TRBV30 | TGTGCCTGGTCGGACAGGGGATATCAGCCCCAGCATTTT | CAWSDRGYQPQHF
many | NA | TRBJ1-2 | TRBV2 | TGTGCCAGCAGTGAATTAGGGTCGAATGGCTACACCTTC | CASSELGSNGYTF
many | TRBD2 | TRBJ2-3 | TRBV28 | TGTGCCAGCAGCACCGGGGTAGCGGGGGGCACAGATACGCAGTATTTT | CASSTGVAGGTDTQYF
many | NA | TRBJ2-7 | TRBV20-1 | TGCAGTGCAGCGGGACAGGCGGTCTACGAGCAGTACTTC | CSAAGQAVYEQYF
many | TRBD1 | TRBJ1-5 | TRBV28 | TGTGCCAGCAGTTTATACCGACAGGGCCTAAATCAGCCCCAGCATTTT | CASSLYRQGLNQPQHF
many | NA | TRBJ1-2 | TRBV20-1 | TGCAGTGCTAGAGATTTGGGTTCTGGCTACACCTTC | CSARDLGSGYTF
many | NA | TRBJ2-1 | TRBV6-5 | TGTGCCAGCAGTTACCGCAGGGGGGCTTACAATGAGCAGTTCTTC | CASSYRRGAYNEQFF
few | NA | TRBJ1-5 | TRBV6-2/TRBV6-3 | TGTGCCAGCAGACGTGGGGGCAATCAGCCCCAGCATTTT | CASRRGGNQPQHF
many | TRBD2 | TRBJ2-1 | TRBV5-1 | TGCGCCAGCAGCTTGGTTCCCGCACGATGGGGGGGAGAAGCCAATGAGCAGTTCTTC | CASSLVPARWGGEANEQFF
many | TRBD2 | TRBJ2-1 | TRBV12-5 | TGTGCTAGTGGTTTGGTAGTAGCGGGAGGGGAGAATGAGCAGTTCTTC | CASGLVVAGGENEQFF